One and the same sample provided the 11 T cell receptor beta chains below, sequenced in a study of OX40 agonist ivuxolimab in advanced cancers. The library was prepared using the immunoSEQ multiplex PCR assay. TCRdb's version of the immuneACCESS table is confined to in-frame rearrangements and falls short of the full clone set. An unresolved V gene accounts for under half of the shortfall where checked; the remainder is of unknown origin. This sample is represented by around 35,000 clones; approximately 82% of them were singletons. Roughly 21% of the sample is taken by the ten largest. The input for sequencing was CD4+ or CD8+ T cells sorted from blood, taken in a trial of the OX40 agonist ivuxolimab. These receptors were obtained from an adult with an advanced solid tumor such as melanoma, head and neck, liver or kidney cancer.

This rearrangement joins TRBV7-9 to TRBJ1-4; TRBD1 agrees at 8 bases. This CDR3 is 16 amino acids long. V dropped 8 bases and J dropped 4; count of bases not matched to a gene: 12. The germline gives CDR1 SEHNR, CDR2 FQNEAQ (reference sequence). The CDR3 loop reads CASSPLPGGGNEKLFF. The CDR3 DNA reads as TGTGCCAGCTCCCCCCTCCCAGGGGGCGGTAATGAAAAACTGTTTTTT.

V usage is TRBV13 and J usage is TRBJ2-3; 14 bases fit TRBD2. CDR1 is PRHDT and CDR2 is FYEKMQ in the germline V gene (reference sequence). CDR3 length: 17 residues. J was trimmed by 5 bases and V by 5 bases; bases with no gene match: 9. CDR3 loop: CASSTLVGLAGEDTQYF. CDR3 sequence (DNA): TGTGCCAGCAGCACTTTAGTGGGACTAGCGGGGGAAGATACGCAGTATTTT.

The V call is TRBV9, the J call TRBJ2-1; 9 positions match TRBD2. Per germline, CDR1 SGDLS and CDR2 YYNGEE. The CDR3 runs to 13 residues. V shed 4 bases, J shed 8 bases, and the junction held 4 bases outside the gene matches. The CDR3: CASSTGLADEQFF. CDR3 nucleotides: TGTGCCAGCAGCACGGGACTAGCCGATGAGCAGTTCTTC.

The rearrangement links TRBV7-9 to TRBJ2-5; 7 bases are a match to TRBD1. V lost 5 bases to trimming and J lost 6 bases; unmatched junction nucleotides: 9. This CDR3 is 14 amino acids long. Germline-derived CDR1 and CDR2 are SEHNR and FQNEAQ (reference sequence). This CDR3 is CASSPGTVWKTQYF. CDR3 nucleotide sequence: TGTGCCAGCAGCCCCGGGACAGTTTGGAAGACCCAGTACTTC.

The chain employs TRBV7-2 and TRBJ2-7, with 8 nucleotides matching TRBD1. Germline loops: CDR1 SGHTA, CDR2 FQGNSA. The CDR3 is made up of 15 amino acids. With 5 bases clipped from V and 3 bases from J, the junction kept 9 bases outside the gene matches. The chain's CDR3 is CASSHIYRGDYEQYF. The CDR3 DNA reads TGTGCCAGCAGCCATATCTACAGGGGGGACTACGAGCAGTACTTC.

This chain links TRBV12-5 with TRBJ2-2, with TRBD1 matching 7 bases. The CDR3 length is 17 residues. After removal of 0 bases from V and 1 base from J, the junction contained 5 bases not matched to a gene. The germline V gene encodes CDR1 LGHNT and CDR2 FRNRAP. CDR3 in DNA: TGTGCTAGTGGTTTGGTAACCGGGACAGTGAACACCGGGGAGCTGTTTTTT. It translates to CASGLVTGTVNTGELFF.

The V gene is TRBV11-2, the J gene TRBJ1-1, with D unresolved. With 5 bases removed from V and 1 base from J, the gap between germline ends came to 5 bases. Germline values: CDR1 SGHAT, CDR2 FQNNGV. CDR3 length: 12 residues. CDR3 nucleotide sequence: TGTGCCAGCAGCCGGACGAACACTGAAGCTTTCTTT. Translating it yields CASSRTNTEAFF.

The sample holds a few counts of this clone. V usage is TRBV2 and J usage is TRBJ1-2; D gene unclear. The CDR3 spans 12 residues. Germline V gene lookup returns CDR1 SNHLY and CDR2 FYNNEI. The V gene lost 5 bases and the J gene lost 4 bases, with 8 bases spanning the gap. The CDR3 is CASSTDGYGYTF. CDR3 sequence (DNA): TGTGCCAGCAGTACAGATGGCTATGGCTACACCTTC. Using reference TRBV2 and TRBJ1-2 for the parts outside the CDR3, the full variable domain is EPEVTQTPSHQVTQMGQEVILRCVPISNHLYFYWYRQILGQKVEFLVSFYNNEISEKSEIFDDQFSVERPDGSNFTLKIRSTKLEDSAMYFCASSTDGYGYTFGSGTRLTVV.

Worth noting for this clone: A read error is possible here, since a much larger clone lies one base away. The conserved final phenylalanine or tryptophan is absent from the CDR3, which likely points to a read error. The chain couples TRBV7-2 to TRBJ2-7; 8 bases are a match to TRBD1. Losses at the gene ends were 5 bases for V and 3 bases for J; bases not matched to a gene: 6. Per germline, CDR1 SGHTA and CDR2 FQGNSA. The CDR3 extends over 14 amino acids. The CDR3 loop is CASSPDRALYEQYL. CDR3 sequence (DNA): TGTGCCAGCAGCCCGGACAGGGCGCTCTACGAGCAGTACCTC.

A single count supports this clone. The genes are TRBV28 and TRBJ2-7; 7 nucleotides align to TRBD1. Germline assignment: CDR1 MDHEN and CDR2 SYDVKM. This CDR3 comprises 13 residues. Losses at the gene ends were 8 bases for V and 5 bases for J; bases not matched to a gene: 9. The CDR3 loop is CASFLRQGHEQYF. The CDR3 DNA reads TGTGCCAGCTTTCTGAGACAGGGTCACGAGCAGTACTTC.

The V and J genes are TRBV7-6 and TRBJ2-3; D not resolved. This CDR3 contains 12 residues. Trimming removed 5 bases from V and 4 bases from J, with 7 bases in between. Germline loops: CDR1 SGHVS, CDR2 FNYEAQ. The CDR3 here is CASSLSPDTQYF. CDR3 DNA sequence: TGTGCCAGCAGCCTATCCCCAGATACGCAGTATTTT. Looking up the rest from reference TRBV7-6 and TRBJ2-3 gives the full variable domain: GAGVSQSPRYKVTKRGQDVALRCDPISGHVSLYWYRQALGQGPEFLTYFNYEAQQDKSGLPNDRFSAERPEGSISTLTIQRTEQRDSAMYRCASSLSPDTQYFGPGTRLTVL.